Detailed here is one T cell receptor (beta chain). Germline CDR1 reads LNHDA; CDR2 reads SQIVND (reference sequence). V lost 4 bases and J lost 6; bases outside the gene matches: 5. The CDR3 sequence is 15 residues long. This sample is drawn from a study of T cell changes during pregnancy in multiple sclerosis. The data were produced by immunoSEQ multiplex PCR, yet TCRdb's version contains in-frame clones alone and is incomplete. The sample holds 35,000 to 40,000 clones, around 90% seen once. The V gene is TRBV19, the J gene TRBJ1-5, with 11 bases lining up with TRBD1. The specimen comprised CD4+ T cells from peripheral blood mononuclear cells, sampled after pregnancy. This receptor was obtained from a female donor in good health, enrolled as a control in a pregnancy study. The CDR3 reads CASSTPGQGAQPQHF. CDR3 sequence (DNA): TGTGCCAGTAGTACGCCCGGACAGGGGGCTCAGCCCCAGCATTTT.